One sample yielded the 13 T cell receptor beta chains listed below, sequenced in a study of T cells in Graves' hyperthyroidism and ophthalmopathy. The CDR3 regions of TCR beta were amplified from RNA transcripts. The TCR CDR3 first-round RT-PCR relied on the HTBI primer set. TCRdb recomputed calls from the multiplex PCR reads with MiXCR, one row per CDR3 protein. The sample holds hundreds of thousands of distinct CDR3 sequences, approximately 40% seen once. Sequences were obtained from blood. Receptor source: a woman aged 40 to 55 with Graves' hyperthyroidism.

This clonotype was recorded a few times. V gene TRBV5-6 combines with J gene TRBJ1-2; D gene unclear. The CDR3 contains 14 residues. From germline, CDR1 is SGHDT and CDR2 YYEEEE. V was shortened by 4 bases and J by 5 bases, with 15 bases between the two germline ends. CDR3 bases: TGTGCCAGCAGCGGAACCGGGATAACTTATGGCTACACCTTC. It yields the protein CASSGTGITYGYTF.

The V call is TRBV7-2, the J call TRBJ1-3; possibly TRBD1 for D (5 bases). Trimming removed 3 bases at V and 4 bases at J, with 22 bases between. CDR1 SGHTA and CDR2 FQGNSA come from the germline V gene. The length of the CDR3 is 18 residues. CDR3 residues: CASSFVRVVSSGGNTIYF. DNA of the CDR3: TGTGCCAGCAGCTTCGTCAGGGTTGTTAGTTCGGGAGGAAACACCATATATTTT.

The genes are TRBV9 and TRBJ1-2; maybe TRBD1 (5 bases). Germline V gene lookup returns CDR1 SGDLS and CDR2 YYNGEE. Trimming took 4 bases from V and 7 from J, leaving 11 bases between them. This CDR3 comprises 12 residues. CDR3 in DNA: TGTGCCAGCAGCTCCAAGGGGATTGGCTACACCTTC. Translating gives CASSSKGIGYTF.

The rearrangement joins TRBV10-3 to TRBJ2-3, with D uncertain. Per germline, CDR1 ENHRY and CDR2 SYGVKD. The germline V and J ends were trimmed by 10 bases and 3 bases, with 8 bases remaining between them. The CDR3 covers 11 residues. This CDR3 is CATSATDTQYF. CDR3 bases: TGTGCCACCTCGGCGACAGATACGCAGTATTTT.

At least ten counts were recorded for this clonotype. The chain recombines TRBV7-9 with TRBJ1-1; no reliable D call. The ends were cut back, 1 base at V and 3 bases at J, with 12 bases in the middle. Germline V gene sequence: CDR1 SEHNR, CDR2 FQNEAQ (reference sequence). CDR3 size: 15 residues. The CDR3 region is CASSLGSVRDTEAFF. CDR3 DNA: TGTGCCAGCAGCTTAGGGTCGGTAAGGGACACTGAAGCTTTCTTT.

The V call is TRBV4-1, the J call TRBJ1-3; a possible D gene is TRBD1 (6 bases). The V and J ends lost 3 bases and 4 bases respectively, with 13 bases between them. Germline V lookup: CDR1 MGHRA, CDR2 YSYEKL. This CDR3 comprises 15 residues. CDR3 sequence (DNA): TGCGCCAGCAGCCAGCTTCCCGGACAGGGAAACACCATATATTTT. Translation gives CASSQLPGQGNTIYF.

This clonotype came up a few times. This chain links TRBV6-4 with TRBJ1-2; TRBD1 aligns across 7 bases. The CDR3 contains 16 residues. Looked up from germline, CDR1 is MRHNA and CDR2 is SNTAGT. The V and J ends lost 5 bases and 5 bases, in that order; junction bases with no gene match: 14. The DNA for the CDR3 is TGTGCCAGCAGTTATGAGGAAACAGGGGCGTTTTATGGCTACACCTTC. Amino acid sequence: CASSYEETGAFYGYTF.

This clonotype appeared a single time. The CDR3 loop reads CSVRSGGLETQYF. Written as DNA, the CDR3 is TGCAGCGTCCGATCTGGGGGATTAGAGACCCAGTACTTC. J is TRBJ2-5 and V is TRBV29-1; D is perhaps TRBD1 or TRBD2 (5 bases each). The germline V gene encodes CDR1 SQVTM and CDR2 ANQGSEA. Trimming took 6 bases from V and 4 from J, leaving 15 bases between them. This CDR3 has 13 residues.

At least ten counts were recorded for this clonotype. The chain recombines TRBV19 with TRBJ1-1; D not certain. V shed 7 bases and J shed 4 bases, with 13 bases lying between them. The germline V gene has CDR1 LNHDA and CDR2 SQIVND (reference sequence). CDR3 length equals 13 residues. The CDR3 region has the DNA TGTGCCAGTAACCGGGCTGAGAGCACTGAAGCTTTCTTT. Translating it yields CASNRAESTEAFF.

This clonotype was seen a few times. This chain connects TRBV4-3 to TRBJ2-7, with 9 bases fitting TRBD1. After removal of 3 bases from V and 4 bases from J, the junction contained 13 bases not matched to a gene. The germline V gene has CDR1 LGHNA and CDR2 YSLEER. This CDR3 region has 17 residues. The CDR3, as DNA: TGCGCCAGCAGCCAGAACCGGGACAGGGTCGGGGGTTACGAGCAGTACTTC. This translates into CASSQNRDRVGGYEQYF.

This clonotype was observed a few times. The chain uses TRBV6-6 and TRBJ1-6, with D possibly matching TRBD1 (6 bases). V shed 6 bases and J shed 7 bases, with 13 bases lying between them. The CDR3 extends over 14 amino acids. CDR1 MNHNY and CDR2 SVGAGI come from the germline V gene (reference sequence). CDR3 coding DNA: TGTGCCAGCAGGCAACAGGGAAGGAATTCACCCCTCCACTTT. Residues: CASRQQGRNSPLHF.

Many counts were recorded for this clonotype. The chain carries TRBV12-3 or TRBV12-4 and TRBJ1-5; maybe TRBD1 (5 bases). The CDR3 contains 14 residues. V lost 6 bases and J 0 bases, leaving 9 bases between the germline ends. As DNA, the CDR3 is TGTGCCAGCAGGCCAGGGTATAGCAATCAGCCCCAGCATTTT. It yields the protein CASRPGYSNQPQHF.

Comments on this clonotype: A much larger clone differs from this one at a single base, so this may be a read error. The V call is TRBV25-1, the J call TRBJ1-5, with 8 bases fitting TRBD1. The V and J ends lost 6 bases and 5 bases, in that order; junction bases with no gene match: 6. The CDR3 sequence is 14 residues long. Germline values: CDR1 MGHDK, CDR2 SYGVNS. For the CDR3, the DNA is TGTGCCAGCAGCCAAGCCAGGGGGCATCAGCCCCAGCATTTT. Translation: CASSQARGHQPQHF.